These 18 T cell receptor beta chains came from one sample sequenced in a study of blood T cell repertoires in COVID-19. Clones were read by immunoSEQ multiplex PCR, and TCRdb kept only the in-frame ones, dropping some. The sample has 350,000 or so clones; 85% to 90% are singletons. Sequencing was carried out using PBMCs or T cells enriched from blood (not recorded which). All receptors come from a woman in her 30s who had been exposed to COVID-19.

CDR3 amino acids: CASSLDRGALPVRYEQYF. The CDR3 region has the DNA TGTGCCAGCAGTTTAGATCGGGGGGCTCTCCCTGTACGGTACGAGCAGTACTTC. The gene calls are TRBV28 and TRBJ2-7, with D tentatively TRBD2 (7 bases). CDR3 length equals 18 residues. V was shortened by 2 bases and J by 4 bases, with 24 bases between the two germline ends. CDR1 is MDHEN and CDR2 is SYDVKM in the germline V gene.

This rearrangement joins TRBV18 to TRBJ1-5, with D tentatively TRBD1 (5 bases). CDR3 length: 15 residues. Germline values: CDR1 KGHSH, CDR2 LQKENI. V lost 3 bases, J lost 4 bases, and 13 bases lay in between. CDR3 in DNA: TGTGCCAGCTCACCGACCGGGACTGGTAATCAGCCCCAGCATTTT. This codes for CASSPTGTGNQPQHF.

This clone appeared a few times. V gene TRBV25-1 combines with J gene TRBJ1-2; TRBD1 matches 7 bases. The CDR3 runs to 13 residues. J gave up 7 bases and V 6 bases, and 8 bases lay outside the gene matches. CDR1 and CDR2 (germline): MGHDK, SYGVNS. This chain's CDR3 is CASRPEGASGYTF. As DNA, the CDR3 is TGTGCCAGCAGACCCGAGGGGGCTAGTGGCTACACCTTC.

The V and J genes are TRBV6-6 and TRBJ2-7, with 11 bases fitting TRBD2. Per the germline V gene, CDR1 is MNHNY and CDR2 is SVGAGI (reference sequence). CDR3 length equals 15 residues. Trimming at V came to 6 bases and at J to 2 bases, leaving 6 bases not matched to a gene. In nucleotides, the CDR3 is TGTGCCAGCAGGACACTAGCGGGAGAGACCTACGAGCAGTACTTC. Protein: CASRTLAGETYEQYF.

The V gene is TRBV30, the J gene TRBJ2-1; possibly TRBD1 for D (7 bases). This CDR3 region has 15 residues. V lost 3 bases and J lost 1, with 13 bases in between. The V gene's germline CDR1 is GTSNPN and CDR2 SVGIG (reference sequence). DNA of the CDR3: TGTGCCTGGAGGGGGGGACAGAATTCCTACAATGAGCAGTTCTTC. It yields the protein CAWRGGQNSYNEQFF.

The chain links TRBV7-3 to TRBJ2-7, with 11 nucleotides matching TRBD2. The V and J ends lost 4 bases and 3 bases, in that order; junction bases with no gene match: 5. Germline CDR1 reads SGHTA; CDR2 reads FQGTGA. The CDR3 extends over 15 amino acids. The CDR3 here is CASSSTSGGYYEQYF. In DNA, the CDR3 is TGTGCCAGCAGCTCCACTAGCGGGGGATACTACGAGCAGTACTTC. The complete variable domain, with remaining parts taken from reference TRBV7-3 and TRBJ2-7, reads GAGVSQTPSNKVTEKGKYVELRCDPISGHTALYWYRQSLGQGPEFLIYFQGTGAADDSGLPNDRFFAVRPEGSVSTLKIQRTERGDSAVYLCASSSTSGGYYEQYFGPGTRLTVT.

This chain joins TRBV4-2 and TRBJ2-2; D gene ambiguous. This CDR3 has 14 residues. Germline values: CDR1 LGHNA, CDR2 YNFKEQ. Trimming took 2 bases from V and 6 from J, leaving 10 bases between them. Written as DNA, the CDR3 is TGTGCCAGCAGCCAACTCCTCGGAGCCGGGGAGCTGTTTTTT. As protein: CASSQLLGAGELFF.

The chain recombines TRBV6-2 or TRBV6-3 with TRBJ1-5; D is unclear. Trimming stripped 0 bases from V and 4 bases from J, with 13 bases between. Germline CDR1 and CDR2: MNHEY and SVGEGT. The length of the CDR3 is 16 residues. CDR3 coding DNA: TGTGCCAGCAGTTACTCGACTTCATCGGGTAATCAGCCCCAGCATTTT. It yields the protein CASSYSTSSGNQPQHF.

The rearrangement joins TRBV11-2 to TRBJ1-2; 8 nucleotides align to TRBD1. The V and J ends lost 4 bases and 6 bases, in that order; junction bases with no gene match: 16. The length of the CDR3 is 17 residues. The germline CDR1 and CDR2 sequences are SGHAT and FQNNGV. The CDR3 reads CASSSGQGIAAHNGYTF. CDR3 nucleotide sequence: TGTGCCAGCAGCTCCGGACAGGGAATTGCGGCACATAATGGCTACACCTTC.

The chain has TRBV11-3 and TRBJ2-5, with 9 bases lining up with TRBD1. Germline CDR1 and CDR2: SGHNT and YENEEA. This CDR3 region has 16 residues. Trimming removed 8 bases from V and 5 bases from J; junction bases left unmatched: 15. CDR3 in DNA: TGTGCCAGCGGAAGAGATAACAGGGGGCGCGGGGAGACCCAGTACTTC. Translation: CASGRDNRGRGETQYF.

V is TRBV19 and J is TRBJ2-7; tentative D call: TRBD2 (6 bases). In germline, CDR1 is LNHDA, CDR2 SQIVND (reference sequence). The CDR3 is 13 residues long. V lost 3 bases to trimming and J lost 3 bases, with 9 bases between them. The CDR3 DNA reads as TGTGCCAGTAGTATCGCGGGGAACTACGAGCAGTACTTC. Its translation is CASSIAGNYEQYF.

The V gene is TRBV10-3, the J gene TRBJ2-7; TRBD2 is a possible D gene (7 bases). Between the trimmed V and J ends, which lost 0 bases and 6 bases, there was a span of 12 bases. Germline CDR1 ENHRY, CDR2 SYGVKD. There are 14 residues in the CDR3. The CDR3 region is CAISESGGAGEQYF. The CDR3 bases are TGTGCCATCAGTGAGTCGGGGGGGGCAGGCGAGCAGTACTTC.

V gene TRBV19 combines with J gene TRBJ2-2; 14 bases are shared with TRBD2. Trimming removed 5 bases from V and 6 bases from J; junction bases left unmatched: 2. CDR1 LNHDA and CDR2 SQIVND come from the germline V gene (reference sequence). The CDR3 is 15 amino acids. The CDR3 nucleotides read TGTGCCAGTAGTGGGGGACTAGCGGGAGCCGGGGAGCTGTTTTTT. Translating gives CASSGGLAGAGELFF.

V gene TRBV11-3 combines with J gene TRBJ2-3; TRBD1 matches at 9 bases. CDR1 SGHNT and CDR2 YENEEA come from the germline V gene. This CDR3 spans 16 amino acids. V was clipped by 7 bases and J by 3 bases; unmatched bases: 11. CDR3 region: CASTPQGQGKTDTQYF. Here the CDR3 DNA reads TGTGCCAGCACCCCACAGGGACAGGGAAAAACAGATACGCAGTATTTT. Complete variable domain (other parts from reference TRBV11-3 and TRBJ2-3): EAGVVQSPRYKIIEKKQPVAFWCNPISGHNTLYWYLQNLGQGPELLIRYENEEAVDDSQLPKDRFSAERLKGVDSTLKIQPAELGDSAVYLCASTPQGQGKTDTQYFGPGTRLTVL.

The gene calls are TRBV28 and TRBJ2-7; 8 bases align to TRBD1. With 3 bases clipped from V and 7 bases from J, the junction kept 8 bases outside the gene matches. Germline values: CDR1 MDHEN, CDR2 SYDVKM. The CDR3 totals 14 residues. Here the CDR3 reads CASSFSGTGLEQYF. As DNA, the CDR3 is TGTGCCAGCAGTTTCTCCGGGACAGGCCTAGAGCAGTACTTC.

As regards this clone: The same CDR3 can be traced to other DNA sequences in this sample. The chain combines TRBV28 with TRBJ1-2; D remains ambiguous. V dropped 6 bases and J dropped 8 bases, with 10 bases sitting between them. This CDR3 is 11 amino acids long. The germline V gene encodes CDR1 MDHEN and CDR2 SYDVKM. CDR3 sequence reads: CASSLPSGYTF. The CDR3 DNA is TGTGCCAGCAGCCTCCCCTCGGGCTACACCTTC.

The rearrangement joins TRBV28 to TRBJ1-2; the match to TRBD1 covers 7 bases. V dropped 4 bases and J dropped 1; count of bases not matched to a gene: 30. Germline assignment: CDR1 MDHEN and CDR2 SYDVKM. CDR3 length: 23 residues. DNA for the CDR3: TGTGCCAGCAGTTCCGGGTTTTCCTTTTCCGCGAACCCTGGGGACAGCTATAACTATGGCTACACCTTC. It codes for CASSSGFSFSANPGDSYNYGYTF.

This clone was counted between two and nine times. The chain is built from TRBV28 and TRBJ1-1, with 9 bases identical to TRBD1. Germline CDR1 MDHEN, CDR2 SYDVKM. J was trimmed by 0 bases and V by 7 bases; bases with no gene match: 15. The length of the CDR3 is 18 residues. The DNA of the CDR3 is TGTGCCAGCATCCCCCAAGGGTACAGGGGGCGTATGAACACTGAAGCTTTCTTT. It yields the protein CASIPQGYRGRMNTEAFF.